Listed below are T cell receptor beta chains from one sample, sequenced in a study of T cell changes during pregnancy in multiple sclerosis. The data were produced by immunoSEQ multiplex PCR, yet TCRdb's version contains in-frame clones alone and is incomplete. This table holds tens of thousands of clones, about 90% found once. The sequencing here drew on CD8+ T cells from peripheral blood mononuclear cells, taken after pregnancy. Receptors originate from a female donor with multiple sclerosis, enrolled in a pregnancy study. The CDR3 runs from the conserved cysteine through the conserved F or W. The order of the fields is J gene, D gene, V gene, CDR3 protein. A D gene is named only where the DNA matches it firmly.

TRBJ1-5 TRBD1 TRBV6-1 CASSEFWTGIGSNQPQHF
TRBJ2-7 TRBD1 TRBV5-5 CASSLSTGDKIYEQYF
TRBJ1-1 - TRBV5-6 CASSLGRAPEAFF
TRBJ1-2 TRBD1 TRBV27 CASSPGTVLYGYTF
TRBJ2-3 - TRBV19 CASSLRGLDTDTQYF
TRBJ2-7 - TRBV13 CASSLGGASYEQYF
TRBJ1-1 - TRBV7-6 CASSWRTGMNTEAFF
TRBJ2-3 - TRBV6-4 CASSEGGGTDTQYF
TRBJ1-1 - TRBV4-3 CASSQDRVNTEAFF
TRBJ1-6 - TRBV7-9 CASSPGGDASPLHF
TRBJ2-3 TRBD1 TRBV7-9 CASSSTGNRNTQYF
TRBJ1-1 TRBD1 TRBV5-6 CASSDTGETEAFF
TRBJ1-1 - TRBV12-1 CASTRQGGGTEAFF
TRBJ2-7 - TRBV27 CASSPEKSSYEQYF
TRBJ2-3 - TRBV7-3 CASSSTPGEADTQYF
TRBJ2-3 TRBD2 TRBV6-4 CASSESGGADTQYF
TRBJ1-1 - TRBV19 CASSISNTEAFF
TRBJ1-2 - TRBV19 CASSIESGGSWGYTF
TRBJ2-2 - TRBV7-6 CASGGGAGELFF
TRBJ2-7 TRBD1 TRBV27 CASSSGTGLYEQYF
TRBJ2-5 TRBD2 TRBV9 CASNNVGGPETQYF
TRBJ2-2 - TRBV9 CASSAAGELFF
TRBJ2-7 TRBD1 TRBV9 CASPLDYRGDYEQYF
TRBJ1-5 - TRBV5-6 CASSLGGGPGKPQHF
TRBJ2-2 TRBD1 TRBV29-1 CSVHTGVTGELFF
TRBJ2-3 - TRBV7-2 CASSLRGGQADTQYF
TRBJ2-5 TRBD2 TRBV9 CASSGTPGPSGGYQETQYF
TRBJ1-2 - TRBV12-5 CASGSGSFYGYTF
TRBJ2-5 - TRBV4-1 CASGGPGGETQYF
TRBJ1-5 - TRBV5-5 CASSSDWNQPQHF
TRBJ2-5 TRBD2 TRBV27 CASSFGGEGETQYF
TRBJ2-1 - TRBV7-8 CASSLDRESYNEQFF
TRBJ2-3 - TRBV27 CASRPGSGAEDTQYF